This TCR beta chain was recovered during a study of T-cell reconstitution after alpha-beta-depleted transplantation in children (dated by TCRdb to 2016 to 2018). Background on the whole study: The study quantitatively tracked T-cell immune reconstitution after TCRalphabeta/CD19-depleted allogeneic hematopoietic cell transplantation in children using TCR repertoire profiling.

The investigation overall reported the following: Over the following months the frequencies of hyperexpanded clones went down, and after one year T-cell counts and TCRbeta diversity were mostly credited to newly produced T cells. In some patients, high TCRbeta diversity at day 60 was attributed to recipient T cells and intrathymic progenitors that had survived conditioning. About two months after transplant, the apparently early recovery of alphabetaT-cell counts reportedly depended on just several hundred clones that had expanded rapidly and came from non-depleted graft cells.

Trimming takes 2 bases from V and 5 bases from J, and the germline ends sit 15 bases apart. The CDR3 contains 14 residues, cysteine and phenylalanine counted. Only CDR3 DNA remains: 42 bases, in frame from the first base. Looking up the germline V gene (reference sequence) yields CDR1 GTSNPN and CDR2 SVGIG. To prepare the library, PCR was applied. Sequencing was performed on an Illumina HiSeq 2500. To normalize quantification of the TCRbeta repertoire, the TCR libraries were built with molecular barcoding that relied on unique molecular identifiers. The public sequencing data were trimmed at Q25 with fastp and processed into clonotypes with MiXCR by TCRdb, which kept only in-frame beta chains. CDR3 protein duplicates are merged, each entry listing the most common genes and DNA. For this sample the table gives a few hundred thousand distinct CDR3 sequences, of which around two fifths were detected only once. The ten largest make up under 35% of the sample.

In the paper's terms, the treatment or condition label means: allogeneic hematopoietic cell transplantation with graft depleted of TCRalphabeta T cells and CD19 B cells. Transplant recipients were children who received TCRalphabeta/CD19-depleted allogeneic hematopoietic cell grafts. Notes on this clonotype: Its binding antigen is unknown. No clone much larger than this one lies a single base away; base qualities are absent.

This sequence was found in a girl aged 2-15 years with aplastic anemia, due to receive a stem cell transplant. Material: PBMCs, obtained before TCRalphabeta/CD19-depleted stem cell transplant. The rearrangement joined TRBV30 to TRBJ2-5; TRBD1 is perhaps the D gene, given 7 matching bases. The nucleotides are TGTGCCTGGAGTTATACGACAGGGACTGAGACCCAGTACTTC. It encodes CAWSYTTGTETQYF. With all but the CDR3 taken from the reference TRBV30 and TRBJ2-5 genes, the full variable domain is: SQTIHQWPATLVQPVGSPLSLECTVEGTSNPNLYWYRQAAGRGLQLLFYSVGIGQISSEVPQNLSASRPQDRQFILSSKKLLLSDSGFYLCAWSYTTGTETQYFGPGTRLLVL.